This TCR beta chain stems from a study of beta chain features in type 1 diabetes. General study findings and limits: With patients and controls alike, PCR might favor shorter templates to an equal degree. Junctions at VDJ sites from type 1 diabetes patients had fewer insertions and more deletions.

cDNA synthesis used the whole RNA isolate, giving expressed TCRB sequences. Some clones are missing from TCRdb's copy, which holds only in-frame ones; the method was immunoSEQ multiplex PCR. The sample holds some 250,000 clones, about 30% seen once. Worth noting for this clone: What it recognizes is unknown.

The V gene's germline CDR1 is MGHDK and CDR2 SYGVNS. This CDR3 has 16 amino acids. J lost 4 bases, V lost 5 bases, and 9 bases had no gene match. This TCR came from a man aged 25 to 45 in good health. Sequencing was carried out using central memory CD4+ T cells from blood. The J gene is TRBJ1-5, the V gene TRBV25-1, with 9 bases identical to TRBD1. This CDR3 is CASSPTTGGRNQPQHF. CDR3 nucleotide sequence: TGTGCCAGCAGTCCAACTACAGGGGGCAGGAATCAGCCCCAGCATTTT.